This T cell receptor beta chain was recorded in a study of cytomegalovirus exposure and HLA in healthy donors. Study outcomes and limitations: An analysis that was carried out later associated 16,000 or so TCR beta sequences with HLA alleles at 0.05 false discovery rate.

Healthy individuals who donated bone marrow served as the donors. This clone was found once. Its target is unknown. The PCR had 60 Vbeta and 13 Jbeta primers. Profiling relied on immunoSEQ multiplex PCR, and the TCRdb table lists in-frame clones only, not all of them. Of more than 110,000 clones in the sample, more than 60% were seen once. Specimen: PBMCs. This receptor was obtained from a male donor in good health and CMV-seronegative.

CDR3 amino acids: CASSQETGPRGQPQHF. The CDR3, as DNA: TGCGCCAGCAGCCAAGAAACCGGGCCCAGGGGTCAGCCCCAGCATTTT. The gene calls are TRBV4-3 and TRBJ1-5, with a possible D match to TRBD1 (6 bases). The CDR3 is made up of 16 amino acids. Germline loops: CDR1 LGHNA, CDR2 YSLEER. Trimming pared 0 bases from V and 6 bases from J, leaving 15 bases between.